This passage covers 22 T cell receptor beta chains from one sample sequenced in a study of CD8 T cells in ankylosing spondylitis. Using its own MiXCR run on the 5' RACE reads, TCRdb lists one record per CDR3 protein. The sample has about 360,000 distinct CDR3 sequences, 20% seen once. The sequenced sample was blood, either unsorted or a sorted T cell fraction (not recorded which). The receptors originated from a male donor with ankylosing spondylitis or in good health (not recorded which).

V usage is TRBV15 and J usage is TRBJ2-3, with 7 nucleotides matching TRBD2. Germline trimming cut 4 bases from V and 2 bases from J; bases unmatched to any gene: 9. Per the germline V gene, CDR1 is LNHNV and CDR2 is YYDKDF (reference sequence). There are 16 residues in the CDR3. CDR3 sequence reads: CATSIPKRDHTDTQYF. CDR3 nucleotides: TGTGCCACCAGCATACCAAAGCGGGACCACACAGATACGCAGTATTTT.

The chain employs TRBV10-3 and TRBJ2-3; no clear D gene. Between the trimmed V and J ends, which lost 0 bases and 5 bases, there was a span of 9 bases. CDR1 and CDR2 (germline): ENHRY, SYGVKD. The CDR3 covers 14 residues. The CDR3 nucleotides are TGTGCCATCAGTGAGTCGAACGGGCGAGATACGCAGTATTTT. Residues: CAISESNGRDTQYF.

The V call is TRBV5-6, the J call TRBJ2-2; 14 bases are a match to TRBD2. The CDR3 runs 16 residues. CDR1 is SGHDT, CDR2 YYEEEE, per germline. V gave up 5 bases and J gave up 4 bases; unmatched junction bases: 4. The CDR3 region has the DNA TGTGCCAGCAGAACTGGACTAGCGGGGGGCACCGGGGAGCTGTTTTTT. Translated: CASRTGLAGGTGELFF.

J is TRBJ2-1 and V is TRBV7-8; TRBD2 matches 11 bases. Trimming at V came to 1 base and at J to 8 bases, leaving 13 bases not matched to a gene. This CDR3 region has 18 residues. The germline CDR1 and CDR2 sequences are SGHVS and FQNEAQ. This CDR3 reads CASSLVVGSGGVGDEQFF. CDR3 coding DNA: TGTGCCAGCAGCTTAGTTGTCGGTAGCGGGGGGGTAGGGGATGAGCAGTTCTTC.

The J gene is TRBJ2-4, the V gene TRBV19, with 11 positions matching TRBD1. Germline CDR1 reads LNHDA; CDR2 reads SQIVND (reference sequence). This CDR3 has 16 amino acids. V was clipped by 4 bases and J by 8 bases; unmatched bases: 10. The CDR3 nucleotides read TGTGCCAGTAGTACCCCGGACAGGGGGCAAATGGACATTCAGTACTTC. It translates to CASSTPDRGQMDIQYF.

The chain recombines TRBV6-2 or TRBV6-3 with TRBJ2-1; 9 positions match TRBD2. The J segment lost 3 bases and the V segment lost 0 bases, leaving 3 bases of the junction unmatched. Per germline, CDR1 MNHEY and CDR2 SVGEGT. CDR3 size: 16 residues. The CDR3 loop reads CASSYSGRGGYNEQFF. DNA of the CDR3: TGTGCCAGCAGTTACTCGGGGCGGGGGGGCTACAATGAGCAGTTCTTC.

The chain's CDR3 is CASSAQPGGNEQFF. The CDR3 bases are TGTGCCAGCAGCGCTCAACCGGGGGGCAATGAGCAGTTCTTC. The chain is built from TRBV9 and TRBJ2-1; 7 bases are a match to TRBD2. From germline, CDR1 is SGDLS and CDR2 YYNGEE. Trimming cost V 3 bases and J 6 bases; bases outside gene matches: 6. The CDR3 is 14 residues long.

This sequence joins TRBV3-1 and TRBJ2-7; 10 bases are shared with TRBD2. This CDR3 spans 15 amino acids. Germline V gene lookup returns CDR1 LGHDT and CDR2 YNNKEL (reference sequence). Trimming removed 5 bases from V and 1 base from J; junction bases left unmatched: 5. CDR3 nucleotide sequence: TGTGCCAGCAGCGTACTAGCGGGGTGGTCCTACGAGCAGTACTTC. Protein: CASSVLAGWSYEQYF.

The chain joins TRBV7-9 to TRBJ2-6; D is undetermined. CDR1 SEHNR and CDR2 FQNEAQ come from the germline V gene (reference sequence). Trimming stripped 4 bases from V and 4 bases from J, with 11 bases between. The CDR3 is 15 residues long. The DNA for the CDR3 is TGTGCCAGCAGCTCCGTTAGCCCCGGGGCCAACGTCCTGACTTTC. Its protein is CASSSVSPGANVLTF.

The chain joins TRBV6-4 to TRBJ2-1; no clear D gene. V was shortened by 0 bases and J by 6 bases, with 9 bases between the two germline ends. This CDR3 is built from 14 residues. Per germline, CDR1 MRHNA and CDR2 SNTAGT. Written as DNA, the CDR3 is TGTGCCAGCAGTGACTCTGGCTGGGGCAATGAGCAGTTCTTC. It encodes CASSDSGWGNEQFF.

V is TRBV15 and J is TRBJ2-7; TRBD2 matches at 9 bases. The ends lost 5 bases at V and 6 bases at J; junction bases unmatched: 5. The CDR3 is made up of 13 amino acids. Looked up from germline, CDR1 is LNHNV and CDR2 is YYDKDF (reference sequence). The CDR3 loop reads CATSLGLALEQYF. The CDR3 DNA sequence: TGTGCCACCAGCCTGGGACTAGCTCTCGAGCAGTACTTC.

This clonotype has at least ten counts. The chain couples TRBV24-1 to TRBJ2-1; 9 positions agree with TRBD1. In germline, CDR1 is KGHDR, CDR2 SFDVKD. Trimming at V came to 3 bases and at J to 5 bases, leaving 7 bases not matched to a gene. The CDR3 sequence is 16 residues long. This CDR3 is CATSDLDRGDHNEQFF. The DNA for the CDR3 is TGTGCCACCAGTGATCTAGACAGGGGGGACCACAATGAGCAGTTCTTC.

The chain has TRBV11-2 and TRBJ2-5, with TRBD1 matching over 12 bases. The V gene end was trimmed by 5 bases and the J gene end by 5 bases; junction bases not matched to a gene: 18. Germline V gene sequence: CDR1 SGHAT, CDR2 FQNNGV. This CDR3 has 19 amino acids. DNA of the CDR3: TGTGCCAGCAGCCATAAAAACCTCGGGACAGGGGGCCGGGGGGAGACCCAGTACTTC. Translation gives CASSHKNLGTGGRGETQYF.

Only a few counts were recorded for this clonotype. The chain couples TRBV10-3 to TRBJ2-7; 7 nucleotides align to TRBD2. Germline-derived CDR1 and CDR2 are ENHRY and SYGVKD. Germline trimming cut 2 bases from V and 3 bases from J; bases unmatched to any gene: 4. The CDR3 is 14 amino acids. CDR3 coding DNA: TGTGCCATCAGTGAGAGGCCTAGCGGCTACGAGCAGTACTTC. This translates into CAISERPSGYEQYF.

The chain recombines TRBV7-9 with TRBJ2-1; D gene unclear. In germline, CDR1 is SEHNR, CDR2 FQNEAQ (reference sequence). CDR3 length equals 14 residues. Deletions cut 1 base from V and 5 bases from J, with 9 bases between. The CDR3 protein is CASSLGASHNEQFF. CDR3 bases: TGTGCCAGCAGCTTAGGGGCGAGCCACAATGAGCAGTTCTTC.

This chain connects TRBV18 to TRBJ2-6, with D perhaps TRBD2 (5 bases). There are 16 residues in the CDR3. The V gene lost 2 bases and the J gene lost 0 bases, with 8 bases spanning the gap. CDR1 is KGHSH and CDR2 is LQKENI in the germline V gene. The CDR3 loop is CASSPVGSSGANVLTF. The CDR3 coding sequence is TGTGCCAGCTCACCAGTGGGGAGCTCTGGGGCCAACGTCCTGACTTTC.

The rearrangement joins TRBV12-3 or TRBV12-4 to TRBJ2-1; TRBD1 matches 11 bases. With 0 bases clipped from V and 2 bases from J, the junction kept 9 bases outside the gene matches. This CDR3 spans 19 amino acids. This CDR3 reads CASSLALIGTGGTYNEQFF. The CDR3, as DNA: TGTGCCAGCAGTTTAGCGCTAATAGGGACAGGGGGAACCTACAATGAGCAGTTCTTC.

This clonotype appeared a few times. The V and J genes are TRBV7-8 and TRBJ2-3, with D perhaps TRBD2 (7 bases). V was clipped by 2 bases and J by 2 bases, with 20 bases between them. This CDR3 is 18 amino acids long. Looked up from germline, CDR1 is SGHVS and CDR2 is FQNEAQ. The CDR3 loop is CASSLPTDLRGPTDTQYF. In nucleotides, the CDR3 is TGTGCCAGCAGCTTACCCACTGACTTGCGGGGGCCCACAGATACGCAGTATTTT.

The chain recombines TRBV5-1 with TRBJ2-3, with 7 nucleotides matching TRBD1. CDR1 is SGHRS and CDR2 is YFSETQ in the germline V gene. This CDR3 spans 18 amino acids. V lost 0 bases and J lost 0; bases outside the gene matches: 10. In DNA form, the CDR3 reads TGCGCCAGCAGCTTGGAAGGGACAGCAGAAACTAGCACAGATACGCAGTATTTT. Translation gives CASSLEGTAETSTDTQYF.

This clonotype has more than one count but fewer than ten. This sequence joins TRBV29-1 and TRBJ2-7, with D maybe TRBD1 (6 bases). In germline, CDR1 is SQVTM, CDR2 ANQGSEA. This CDR3 is 14 amino acids long. Trimming stripped 0 bases from V and 3 bases from J, with 12 bases between. In DNA form, the CDR3 reads TGCAGCGTTGAAGATCGAAACAGGGACTACGAGCAGTACTTC. This sequence encodes CSVEDRNRDYEQYF.

This clonotype has more than one count but fewer than ten. The chain couples TRBV4-2 to TRBJ2-1, with D unresolved. Germline lookup yields CDR1 LGHNA and CDR2 YNFKEQ. V lost 2 bases to trimming and J lost 6 bases, with 8 bases between them. The CDR3 is 13 amino acids. CDR3 sequence reads: CASSQILLNEQFF. As DNA, the CDR3 is TGTGCCAGCAGCCAAATCCTGCTCAATGAGCAGTTCTTC.

This clonotype has more than one count but fewer than ten. The rearrangement joins TRBV6-4 to TRBJ2-3; 10 nucleotides agree with TRBD1. J was trimmed by 7 bases and V by 2 bases; bases with no gene match: 12. This CDR3 has 17 residues. Germline V gene lookup returns CDR1 MRHNA and CDR2 SNTAGT. CDR3 residues: CASSDEPPGQGTHTQYF. CDR3 bases: TGTGCCAGCAGTGACGAGCCTCCGGGACAGGGGACTCATACGCAGTATTTT.